The rows below give T cell receptor beta chains drawn from one sample of a study of T cells in Graves' hyperthyroidism and ophthalmopathy. TCRdb reanalysed the multiplex PCR reads using MiXCR and keeps one entry per CDR3 protein. The sample yields more than 300,000 distinct CDR3 sequences, roughly 14% seen once. The sample comprised blood. These receptors came from a woman aged 55-75 years with Graves' hyperthyroidism. Both conserved end residues are part of each CDR3. A D gene is named only where the DNA matches it firmly. Not every row has a clone size; where given, it reads once, few, many or a size class.

size: few
V: TRBV2
J: TRBJ1-4
D: TRBD1
DNA: TGTGCCACCCGGAACGCTAAAGGACAGGGTGGTTCCAATGAAAAACTGTTTTTT
CDR3: CATRNAKGQGGSNEKLFF

size: .
V: TRBV6-1
J: TRBJ2-7
D: .
DNA: TGTGCCAGCAGTGCATGGATCTCGAGGCAAGGGAGCGAGCAGTACTTC
CDR3: CASSAWISRQGSEQYF

size: .
V: TRBV19
J: TRBJ1-5
D: TRBD1
DNA: TGTGCCAGTAGTACCGACAGGGGTGGTCAGCCCCAGCATTTT
CDR3: CASSTDRGGQPQHF

size: .
V: TRBV12-5
J: TRBJ1-6
D: .
DNA: TGTGCTAGTGGGACTCCTTTCAATTCACCCCTCCACTTT
CDR3: CASGTPFNSPLHF

size: many
V: TRBV2
J: TRBJ2-7
D: TRBD2
DNA: TGTGCCAGCAGTGACGGGACTAGCGGGTATGAGCAGTACTTC
CDR3: CASSDGTSGYEQYF

size: .
V: TRBV6-9
J: TRBJ1-4
D: .
DNA: TGTGCCAGCAGTTCCTTACAAGCAACTAATGAAAAACTGTTTTTT
CDR3: CASSSLQATNEKLFF

size: many
V: TRBV18
J: TRBJ2-1
D: TRBD1
DNA: TGTGCCAGCTCAGATGACAGGGGTGGTGAGCAGTTCTTC
CDR3: CASSDDRGGEQFF

size: few
V: TRBV5-1
J: TRBJ2-6
D: .
DNA: TGCGCCAGCAGCTTGGGCCCAGGTTCTGGGGCCAACGTCCTGACTTTC
CDR3: CASSLGPGSGANVLTF

size: .
V: TRBV2
J: TRBJ2-2
D: .
DNA: TGTGCCAGCAGTGAAGACAACGCAGGGGAGCTGTTTTTT
CDR3: CASSEDNAGELFF

size: many
V: TRBV4-1
J: TRBJ2-1
D: .
DNA: TGCGCCAGCAGCCAAGATCCGGAGGGGCACAATGAGCAGTTCTTC
CDR3: CASSQDPEGHNEQFF

size: many
V: TRBV4-1
J: TRBJ2-3
D: .
DNA: TGCGCCAGCAGCCTTACAGGACTCACAGATACGCAGTATTTT
CDR3: CASSLTGLTDTQYF

size: many
V: TRBV28
J: TRBJ2-7
D: TRBD2
DNA: TGTGCCAGCAGTTTAAGGACTAGGTCGTACGAGCAGTACTTC
CDR3: CASSLRTRSYEQYF

size: many
V: TRBV28
J: TRBJ1-5
D: .
DNA: TGTGCCAGCAGTTCTACCCTGTACAGCAATCAGCCCCAGCATTTT
CDR3: CASSSTLYSNQPQHF

size: .
V: TRBV6-1
J: TRBJ2-5
D: TRBD2
DNA: TGTGCCAGCAGTGGGACTAGCGGGAGGTCAGAGACCCAGTACTTC
CDR3: CASSGTSGRSETQYF

size: many
V: TRBV11-2
J: TRBJ2-1
D: TRBD2
DNA: TGTGCCAGCAGCTCCTCGGGGGGGGCCTACTCCTACAATGAGCAGTTCTTC
CDR3: CASSSSGGAYSYNEQFF

size: many
V: TRBV12-3/TRBV12-4
J: TRBJ1-1
D: .
DNA: TGTGCCAGCAGTTTTTCGGGGGTTGGTGAAGCTTTCTTT
CDR3: CASSFSGVGEAFF

size: many
V: TRBV5-5
J: TRBJ2-5
D: .
DNA: TGTGCCAGCACCAAGGACCGAGGCCGAGAGACCCAGTACTTC
CDR3: CASTKDRGRETQYF

size: few
V: TRBV11-1
J: TRBJ2-3
D: TRBD2
DNA: TGTGCCAGCAGCAATACCGGGACTAGCGGCACAGATACGCAGTATTTT
CDR3: CASSNTGTSGTDTQYF

size: many
V: TRBV7-3
J: TRBJ2-3
D: .
DNA: TGTGCCAGCAGCTCAGACAGGAGCACAGATACGCAGTATTTT
CDR3: CASSSDRSTDTQYF

size: many
V: TRBV6-1
J: TRBJ2-7
D: TRBD2
DNA: TGTGCCAGCAGCCGTAGCGGGAGGTCCGCCTCTCCCTACGAGCAGTACTTC
CDR3: CASSRSGRSASPYEQYF

size: many
V: TRBV15
J: TRBJ1-5
D: TRBD1
DNA: TGTGCCACCAGCACCAGGACAGGGTCAAGTCAGCCCCAGCATTTT
CDR3: CATSTRTGSSQPQHF

size: .
V: TRBV19
J: TRBJ1-1
D: .
DNA: TGTGCCAGTACGACCAGGGCCAACATCATGAACACTGAAGCTTTCTTT
CDR3: CASTTRANIMNTEAFF

size: few
V: TRBV6-9
J: TRBJ1-5
D: .
DNA: TGTGCCAGCAGTTACAGGAGTTTAGGGCAGCCCCAGCATTTT
CDR3: CASSYRSLGQPQHF

size: few
V: TRBV9
J: TRBJ2-1
D: .
DNA: TGTGCCAGCAGCTTAGGGGGTCGCGGGCAGTTCTTC
CDR3: CASSLGGRGQFF

size: many
V: TRBV7-8
J: TRBJ2-6
D: TRBD2
DNA: TGTGCCAGCGCCAGGCCGGGACTAGACTTCTCTGGGGCCAACGTCCTGACTTTC
CDR3: CASARPGLDFSGANVLTF

size: medium-sized
V: TRBV11-2
J: TRBJ1-1
D: .
DNA: TGTGCCAGCAGCTTAGAGGCAGTAAGGACTGAAGCTTTCTTT
CDR3: CASSLEAVRTEAFF

size: .
V: TRBV19
J: TRBJ2-7
D: .
DNA: TGTGCCAGTAGTATAGCTCATGGCGAGCAGTACTTC
CDR3: CASSIAHGEQYF

size: .
V: TRBV9
J: TRBJ1-2
D: TRBD1
DNA: TGTGCCAGCAGCGCCCCCGGGACAGGGTCATGGTATGGCTACACCTTC
CDR3: CASSAPGTGSWYGYTF

size: .
V: TRBV2
J: TRBJ2-3
D: .
DNA: TGTGCCAGCAGTCGGGACACCGGCACAGATACGCGGTATTTT
CDR3: CASSRDTGTDTRYF

size: .
V: TRBV11-3
J: TRBJ2-7
D: TRBD2
DNA: TGTGCCAGCAGCTTACCTACTAGCGACGAGCAGTACTTC
CDR3: CASSLPTSDEQYF